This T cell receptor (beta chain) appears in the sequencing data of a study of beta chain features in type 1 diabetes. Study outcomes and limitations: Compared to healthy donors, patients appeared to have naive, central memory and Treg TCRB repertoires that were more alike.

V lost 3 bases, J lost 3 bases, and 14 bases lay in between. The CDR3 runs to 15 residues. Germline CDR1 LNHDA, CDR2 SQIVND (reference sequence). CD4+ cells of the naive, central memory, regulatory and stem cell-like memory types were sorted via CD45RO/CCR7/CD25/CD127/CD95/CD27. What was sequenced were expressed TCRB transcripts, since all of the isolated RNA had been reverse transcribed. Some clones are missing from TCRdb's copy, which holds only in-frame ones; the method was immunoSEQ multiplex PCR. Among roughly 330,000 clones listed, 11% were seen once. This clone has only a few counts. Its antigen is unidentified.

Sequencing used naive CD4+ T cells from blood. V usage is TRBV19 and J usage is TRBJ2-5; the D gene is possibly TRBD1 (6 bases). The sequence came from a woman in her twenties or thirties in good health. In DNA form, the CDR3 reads TGTGCCAGTAGTATTAATCTTCAGGGGAAAGAGACCCAGTACTTC. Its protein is CASSINLQGKETQYF.